The T cell receptor beta chain under discussion was sequenced for a study of long-term antiretroviral therapy in people with HIV. The study, taken as a whole, reports: Clones showing expansion before ART dominated the repertoire at all time points. ART adherence was not documented, and neither viral resistance nor therapy changes had any data.

Survey-level immunoSEQ v3.0 assays were run. The data were produced by immunoSEQ multiplex PCR, yet TCRdb's version contains in-frame clones alone and is incomplete. This table holds 25,000 to 35,000 clones, roughly 73% found once. With respect to this clone: Its antigen is unknown.

A minimum of one pre-ART and two post-ART PBMC samples existed for each donor. The clonotype comes from a man aged 18 to 29 with HIV. The starting material was unsorted PBMCs, obtained 1.5 years before starting antiretroviral therapy.

The CDR3 DNA sequence: TGCAGCGTTACGGCAGGGCACTCGAACACTGAAGCTTTCTTT. Its translation is CSVTAGHSNTEAFF. The chain has TRBV29-1 and TRBJ1-1, with a weak D call TRBD1 (5 bases). V was pared by 5 bases and J by 1 base, with 14 bases between. The V gene's germline CDR1 is SQVTM and CDR2 ANQGSEA. This CDR3 is 14 amino acids long.